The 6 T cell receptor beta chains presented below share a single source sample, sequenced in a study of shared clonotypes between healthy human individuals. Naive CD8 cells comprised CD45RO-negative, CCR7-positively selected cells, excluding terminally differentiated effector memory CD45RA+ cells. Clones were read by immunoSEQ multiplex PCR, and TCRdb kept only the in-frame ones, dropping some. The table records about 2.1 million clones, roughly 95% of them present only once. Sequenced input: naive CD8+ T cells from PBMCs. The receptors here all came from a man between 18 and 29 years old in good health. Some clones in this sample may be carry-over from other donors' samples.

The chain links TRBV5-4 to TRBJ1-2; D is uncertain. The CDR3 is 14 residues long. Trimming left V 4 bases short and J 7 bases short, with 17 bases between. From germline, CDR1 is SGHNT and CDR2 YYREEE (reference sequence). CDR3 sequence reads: CASSQSVGTGGYTF. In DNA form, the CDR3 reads TGTGCCAGCAGCCAATCCGTGGGAACGGGTGGCTACACCTTC.

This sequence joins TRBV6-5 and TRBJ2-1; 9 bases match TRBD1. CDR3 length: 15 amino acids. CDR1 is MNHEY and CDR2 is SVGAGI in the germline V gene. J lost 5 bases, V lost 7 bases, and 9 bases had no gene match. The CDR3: CASIIPDRGNNEQFF. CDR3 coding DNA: TGTGCCAGCATCATCCCGGACAGGGGAAACAATGAGCAGTTCTTC.

As DNA, the CDR3 is TGCGCCAGCAGCGTTACTAGCGGGAATTACAATGAGCAGTTCTTC. Protein sequence: CASSVTSGNYNEQFF. The chain links TRBV5-1 to TRBJ2-1; 10 nucleotides match TRBD2. Germline CDR1 is SGHRS and CDR2 is YFSETQ. V lost 4 bases, J lost 4 bases, and 5 bases stayed unmatched. The CDR3 is made up of 15 amino acids.

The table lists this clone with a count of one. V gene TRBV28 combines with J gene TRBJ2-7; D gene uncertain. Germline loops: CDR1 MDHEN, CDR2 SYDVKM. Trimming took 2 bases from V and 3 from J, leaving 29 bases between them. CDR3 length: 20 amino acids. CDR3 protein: CASSLKQPLLGVSLRYEQYF. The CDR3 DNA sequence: TGTGCCAGCAGTTTAAAACAACCCCTATTGGGTGTGAGTCTACGCTACGAGCAGTACTTC.

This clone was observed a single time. Here the CDR3 reads CASSQDREGTYTDTQYF. CDR3 DNA sequence: TGCGCCAGCAGCCAAGATAGAGAAGGGACATACACAGATACGCAGTATTTT. This chain links TRBV4-3 with TRBJ2-3, with a tentative D call TRBD1 (6 bases). V dropped 0 bases and J dropped 2 bases, with 15 bases sitting between them. Germline loops: CDR1 LGHNA, CDR2 YSLEER. The CDR3 contains 17 residues.

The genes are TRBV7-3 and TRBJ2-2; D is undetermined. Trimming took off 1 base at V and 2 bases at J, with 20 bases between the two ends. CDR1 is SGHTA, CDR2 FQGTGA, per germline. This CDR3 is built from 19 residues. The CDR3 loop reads CASSLNPRIDNSNTGELFF. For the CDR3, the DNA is TGTGCCAGCAGCTTAAATCCCAGAATTGATAACTCTAACACCGGGGAGCTGTTTTTT.